The 10 T cell receptor beta chains reported below all come from one sample, sequenced in a study of T cells after yellow fever vaccination. TCRdb re-called the 5' RACE reads through MiXCR, storing one row per CDR3 protein. The sample lists about 360,000 distinct CDR3 sequences; 6.2% were seen once. The sequences come from PBMCs, collected 5 days after the yellow fever booster vaccination. All receptors come from a man aged 25 to 40 who received the YFV17D yellow fever vaccine.

This clonotype was found many times. The V call is TRBV25-1, the J call TRBJ2-6; D possibly corresponds to TRBD1 (5 bases). The CDR3 is made up of 18 amino acids. V was cut by 2 bases and J by 0 bases, with 14 bases left in between. Germline lookup yields CDR1 MGHDK and CDR2 SYGVNS. For the CDR3, the DNA is TGTGCCAGCAGTGAAGGGTCAGGGCTCACCTCTGGGGCCAACGTCCTGACTTTC. Its protein is CASSEGSGLTSGANVLTF.

This clonotype has ten or more counts. V usage is TRBV5-1 and J usage is TRBJ2-2; the D gene is possibly TRBD1 (6 bases). Germline-derived CDR1 and CDR2 are SGHRS and YFSETQ. The ends were cut back, 0 bases at V and 5 bases at J, with 14 bases in the middle. This CDR3 is built from 16 residues. CDR3 nucleotide sequence: TGCGCCAGCAGCTTGGCCGGAGACAGGAGTACCGGGGAGCTGTTTTTT. Translated, it gives CASSLAGDRSTGELFF.

Ten or more counts support this clonotype. The chain combines TRBV7-2 with TRBJ2-2, with D uncertain. The V end lost 1 base, the J end lost 5 bases, and 8 bases lay between the germline ends. There are 14 residues in the CDR3. CDR1 is SGHTA and CDR2 is FQGNSA in the germline V gene. The chain's CDR3 is CASSLVSATGELFF. In DNA form, the CDR3 reads TGTGCCAGCAGCTTAGTTTCGGCGACCGGGGAGCTGTTTTTT. The variable domain in full, with the rest retrieved from reference TRBV7-2 and TRBJ2-2, is GAGVSQSPSNKVTEKGKDVELRCDPISGHTALYWYRQSLGQGLEFLIYFQGNSAPDKSGLPSDRFSAERTGGSVSTLTIQRTQQEDSAVYLCASSLVSATGELFFGEGSRLTVL.

The J gene is TRBJ2-2, the V gene TRBV20-1; possibly TRBD1 for D (5 bases). The CDR3 is 14 amino acids. Trimming removed 5 bases at V and 2 bases at J, with 12 bases between. CDR1 and CDR2 from the germline V gene are DFQATT and SNEGSKA (reference sequence). CDR3 in DNA: TGCAGTGCTCAGGGCAGGGTAAACACCGGGGAGCTGTTTTTT. Protein: CSAQGRVNTGELFF.

This clonotype was seen a handful of times. The V gene is TRBV5-6, the J gene TRBJ2-7; possibly TRBD2 for D (6 bases). The CDR3 is 14 amino acids. Trimming took off 3 bases at V and 4 bases at J, with 14 bases between the two ends. The germline V gene has CDR1 SGHDT and CDR2 YYEEEE. In DNA, the CDR3 is TGTGCCAGCAGCTCCTACGGCGGGGTTTACGAGCAGTACTTC. As protein: CASSSYGGVYEQYF.

The genes are TRBV7-9 and TRBJ2-1; D gene ambiguous. The V and J ends lost 5 bases and 6 bases respectively, with 14 bases between them. The CDR3 length is 14 residues. The germline CDR1 and CDR2 sequences are SEHNR and FQNEAQ (reference sequence). The CDR3 nucleotides are TGTGCCAGCAGCCCCCCCCTCGATCCCAATGAGCAGTTCTTC. It is translated as CASSPPLDPNEQFF.

This clonotype occurred many times. The genes are TRBV12-3 or TRBV12-4 and TRBJ2-3; weak D call: TRBD2 (6 bases). V was pared by 8 bases and J by 5 bases, with 17 bases between. The CDR3 sequence is 14 residues long. The CDR3 region has the DNA TGTGCCAGCGCACTGGAGGGTCAGGTAGATACGCAGTATTTT. Translated, it gives CASALEGQVDTQYF.

There are many counts of this clonotype. The chain uses TRBV29-1 and TRBJ1-2; 8 nucleotides line up with TRBD1. The CDR3 sequence is 13 residues long. CDR1 is SQVTM, CDR2 ANQGSEA, per germline. Trimming took 6 bases from V and 8 from J; bases not matched to a gene: 11. The CDR3 DNA follows: TGCAGCGTCGCTACAGGGGGAACGGGGGGCTACACCTTC. Protein product: CSVATGGTGGYTF.

This CDR3 is CASSTPTVYEQYF. CDR3 nucleotide sequence: TGTGCCAGCAGTACACCGACGGTCTACGAGCAGTACTTC. V gene TRBV6-6 combines with J gene TRBJ2-7, with D unresolved. V was shortened by 5 bases and J by 3 bases, with 11 bases between the two germline ends. This CDR3 is 13 amino acids long. Germline lookup yields CDR1 MNHNY and CDR2 SVGAGI (reference sequence).

The V gene is TRBV5-1, the J gene TRBJ2-7, with 8 bases matching TRBD1. The junction had 12 bases not matched to a gene; V was cut back by 1 base and J by 6 bases. CDR1 is SGHRS, CDR2 YFSETQ, per germline. CDR3 length equals 16 residues. CDR3 region: CASSLFQGAGVGEQYF. The CDR3 DNA is TGCGCCAGCAGCTTGTTTCAGGGGGCGGGCGTTGGCGAGCAGTACTTC. Combining the CDR3 with reference TRBV5-1 and TRBJ2-7 gives the whole variable domain KAGVTQTPRYLIKTRGQQVTLSCSPISGHRSVSWYQQTPGQGLQFLFEYFSETQRNKGNFPGRFSGRQFSNSRSEMNVSTLELGDSALYLCASSLFQGAGVGEQYFGPGTRLTVT.